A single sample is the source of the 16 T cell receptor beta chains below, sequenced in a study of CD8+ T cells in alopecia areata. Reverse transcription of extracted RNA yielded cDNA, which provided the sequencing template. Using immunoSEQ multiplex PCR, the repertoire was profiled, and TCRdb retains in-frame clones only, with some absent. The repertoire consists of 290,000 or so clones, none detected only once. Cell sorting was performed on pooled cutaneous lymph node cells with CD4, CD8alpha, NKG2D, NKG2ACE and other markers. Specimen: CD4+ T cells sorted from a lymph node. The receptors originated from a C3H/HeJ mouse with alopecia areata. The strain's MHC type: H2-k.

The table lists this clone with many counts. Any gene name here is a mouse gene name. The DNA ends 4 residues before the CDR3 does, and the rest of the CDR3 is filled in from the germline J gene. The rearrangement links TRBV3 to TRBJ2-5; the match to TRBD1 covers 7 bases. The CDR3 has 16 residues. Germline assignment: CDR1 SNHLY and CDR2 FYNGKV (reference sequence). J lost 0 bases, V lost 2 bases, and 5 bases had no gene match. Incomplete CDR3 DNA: TGTGCCAGCAGCTTACCACAGGGGCTTAACCAAGAC. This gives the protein CASSLPQGLNQD. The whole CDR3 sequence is CASSLPQGLNQDTQYF.

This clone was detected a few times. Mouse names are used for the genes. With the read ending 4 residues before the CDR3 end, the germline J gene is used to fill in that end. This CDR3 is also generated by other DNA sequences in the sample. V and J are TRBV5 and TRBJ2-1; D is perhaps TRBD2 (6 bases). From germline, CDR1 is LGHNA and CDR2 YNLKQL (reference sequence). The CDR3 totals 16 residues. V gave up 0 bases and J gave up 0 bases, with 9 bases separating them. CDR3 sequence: CASSQELGRNYAEQFF. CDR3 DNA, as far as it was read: TGTGCCAGCAGCCAAGAGCTGGGGCGTAACTATGCT.

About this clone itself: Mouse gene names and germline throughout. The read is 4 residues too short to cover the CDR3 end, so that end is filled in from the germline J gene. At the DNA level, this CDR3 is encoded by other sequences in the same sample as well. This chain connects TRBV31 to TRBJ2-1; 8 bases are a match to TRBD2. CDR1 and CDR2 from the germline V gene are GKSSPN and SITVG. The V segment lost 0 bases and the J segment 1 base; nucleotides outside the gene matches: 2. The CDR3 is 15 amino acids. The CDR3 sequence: CAWSLRLGNYAEQFF. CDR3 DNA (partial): TGTGCCTGGAGTCTTAGACTGGGGAACTATGCT. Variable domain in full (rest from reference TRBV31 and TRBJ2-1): AQTIHQWPVAEIKAVGSPLSLGCTIKGKSSPNLYWYWQATGGTLQQLFYSITVGQVESVVQLNLSASRPKDDQFILSTEKLLLSHSGFYLCAWSLRLGNYAEQFFGPGTRLTVL.

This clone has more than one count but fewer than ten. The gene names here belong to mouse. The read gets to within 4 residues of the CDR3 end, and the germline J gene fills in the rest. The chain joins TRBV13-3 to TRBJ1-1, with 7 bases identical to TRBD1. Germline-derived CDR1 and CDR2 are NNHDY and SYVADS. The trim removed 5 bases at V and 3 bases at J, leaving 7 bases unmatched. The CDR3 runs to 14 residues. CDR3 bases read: TGTGCCAGCAGACACAGGGGAGGGGACACA. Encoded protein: CASRHRGGDT. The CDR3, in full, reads CASRHRGGDTEVFF.

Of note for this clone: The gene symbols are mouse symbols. The covered CDR3 bases are TGCACCTGCAGTGAGGCGCAGGGGGACACA. As protein: CTCSEAQGDT. The CDR3 in its entirety is CTCSEAQGDTEVFF. The chain is built from TRBV1 and TRBJ1-1, with 7 bases fitting TRBD1. The read ends 4 residues shy of where the CDR3 ends; the end is completed using the germline J gene. The CDR3 runs to 14 residues. The J segment lost 3 bases and the V segment lost 4 bases, leaving 5 bases of the junction unmatched. CDR1 and CDR2 from the germline V gene are NSQYPW and LRSPGD (reference sequence). Together with reference TRBV1 and TRBJ1-1, the CDR3 gives the full variable domain: VTLLEQNPRWRLVPRGQAVNLRCILKNSQYPWMSWYQQDLQKQLQWLFTLRSPGDKEVKSLPGADYLATRVTDTELRLQVANMSQGRTLYCTCSEAQGDTEVFFGKGTRLTVV.

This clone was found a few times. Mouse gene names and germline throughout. This CDR3 reads CASSDPTGGDTGQLYF. The sequenced CDR3 bases are TGTGCCAGCAGTGATCCGACTGGGGGGGACACCGGG. The rearrangement joins TRBV13-1 to TRBJ2-2; 11 bases are a match to TRBD2. The sequenced fragment ends 4 residues before the CDR3 boundary, so the rest is inferred from the germline J gene. Germline V gene data show CDR1 as NSHNY and CDR2 as SYGAGN. V was pared by 1 base and J by 3 bases, with 2 bases of the junction left unmatched. This CDR3 region has 16 residues.

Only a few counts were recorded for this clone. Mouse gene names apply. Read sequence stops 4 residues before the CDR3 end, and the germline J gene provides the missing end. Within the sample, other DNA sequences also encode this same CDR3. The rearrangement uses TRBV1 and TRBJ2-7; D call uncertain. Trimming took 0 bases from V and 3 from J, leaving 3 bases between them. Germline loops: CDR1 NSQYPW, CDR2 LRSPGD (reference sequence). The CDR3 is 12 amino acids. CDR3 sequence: CTCSAEGYEQYF. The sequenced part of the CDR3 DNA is TGCACCTGCAGTGCAGAAGGCTAT.

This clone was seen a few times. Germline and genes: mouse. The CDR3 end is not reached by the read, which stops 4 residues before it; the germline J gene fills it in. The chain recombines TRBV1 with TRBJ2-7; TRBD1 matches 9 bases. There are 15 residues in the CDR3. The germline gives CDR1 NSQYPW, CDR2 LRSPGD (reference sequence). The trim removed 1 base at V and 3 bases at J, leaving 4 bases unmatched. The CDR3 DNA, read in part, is TGCACCTGCAGTGCAGCAGGACAGGGGAGCTAT. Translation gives CTCSAAGQGSY. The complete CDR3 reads CTCSAAGQGSYEQYF.

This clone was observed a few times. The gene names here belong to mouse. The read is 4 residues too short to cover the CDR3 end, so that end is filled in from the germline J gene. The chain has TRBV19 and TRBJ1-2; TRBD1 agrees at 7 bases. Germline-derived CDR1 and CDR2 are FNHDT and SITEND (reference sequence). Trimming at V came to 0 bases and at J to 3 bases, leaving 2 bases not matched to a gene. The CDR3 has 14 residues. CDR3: CASSIGQGHSDYTF. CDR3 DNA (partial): TGTGCCAGCAGTATAGGACAGGGACACTCC.

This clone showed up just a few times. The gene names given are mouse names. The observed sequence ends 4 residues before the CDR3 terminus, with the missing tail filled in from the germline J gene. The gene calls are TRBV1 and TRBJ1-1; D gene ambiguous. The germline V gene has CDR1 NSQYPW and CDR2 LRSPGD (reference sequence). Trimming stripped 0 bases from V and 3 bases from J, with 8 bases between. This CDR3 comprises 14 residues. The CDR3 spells CTCSADGEDTEVFF. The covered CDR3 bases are TGCACCTGCAGTGCAGATGGGGAAGACACA.

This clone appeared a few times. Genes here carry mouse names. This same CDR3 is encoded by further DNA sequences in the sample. The CDR3 loop is CASSREGQTNTEVFF. The CDR3 bases that were read are TGTGCTAGCAGTAGAGAGGGACAAACAAACACA. J is TRBJ1-1 and V is TRBV17; TRBD1 might be the D (6 bases). The read terminates 4 residues before the CDR3 end, so the remaining end is supplied by the germline J gene. V dropped 0 bases and J dropped 0 bases, with 8 bases sitting between them. The CDR3 is 15 residues long. The germline V gene encodes CDR1 MNHDT and CDR2 YYDKIL.

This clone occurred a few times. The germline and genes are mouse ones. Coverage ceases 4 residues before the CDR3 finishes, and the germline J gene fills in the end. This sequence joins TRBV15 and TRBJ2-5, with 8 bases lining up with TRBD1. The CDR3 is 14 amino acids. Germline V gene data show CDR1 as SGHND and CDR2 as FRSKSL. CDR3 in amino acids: CASSPRQGRDTQYF. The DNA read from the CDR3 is TGTGCCAGCAGCCCCAGACAGGGGAGGGAC.

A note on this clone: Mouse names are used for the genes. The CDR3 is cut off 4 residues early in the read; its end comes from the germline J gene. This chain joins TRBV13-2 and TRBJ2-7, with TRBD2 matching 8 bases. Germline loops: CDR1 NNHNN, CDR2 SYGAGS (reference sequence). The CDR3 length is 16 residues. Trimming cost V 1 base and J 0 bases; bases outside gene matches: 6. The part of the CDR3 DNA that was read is TGTGCCAGCGGTGATCGGTCTGGGGGGACCTCCTAT. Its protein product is CASGDRSGGTSY. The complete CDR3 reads CASGDRSGGTSYEQYF.

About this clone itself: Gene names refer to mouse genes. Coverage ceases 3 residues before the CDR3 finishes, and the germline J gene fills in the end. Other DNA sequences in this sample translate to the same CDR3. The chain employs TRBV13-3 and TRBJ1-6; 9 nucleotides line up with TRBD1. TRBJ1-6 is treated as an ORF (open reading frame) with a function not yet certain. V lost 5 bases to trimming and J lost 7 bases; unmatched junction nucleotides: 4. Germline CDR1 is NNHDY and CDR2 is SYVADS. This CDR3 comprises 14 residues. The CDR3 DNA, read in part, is TGTGCCAGCAGGAGACAGGGGGGGAATTCGCCC. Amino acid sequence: CASRRQGGNSP. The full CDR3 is CASRRQGGNSPLYF.

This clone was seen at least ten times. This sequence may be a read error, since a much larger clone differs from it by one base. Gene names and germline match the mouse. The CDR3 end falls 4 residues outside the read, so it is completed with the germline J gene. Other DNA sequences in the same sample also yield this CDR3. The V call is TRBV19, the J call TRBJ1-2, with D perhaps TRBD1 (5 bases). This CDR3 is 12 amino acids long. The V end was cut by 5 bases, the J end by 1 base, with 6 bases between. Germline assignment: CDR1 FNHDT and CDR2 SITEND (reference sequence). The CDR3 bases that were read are TGTGCCAGCAGGGACAAAAACTCC. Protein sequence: CASRDKNS. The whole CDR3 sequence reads CASRDKNSDYTF.

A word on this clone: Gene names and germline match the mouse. The CDR3 bases that were read are TGTGCCAGCAGTGACTGGGGGGCTAACCAAGAC. This codes for CASSDWGANQD. The entire CDR3 is CASSDWGANQDTQYF. The rearrangement uses TRBV13-1 and TRBJ2-5, with 8 bases fitting TRBD2. The read gets to within 4 residues of the CDR3 end, and the germline J gene fills in the rest. There are 15 residues in the CDR3. Trimming removed 2 bases from V and 0 bases from J; junction bases left unmatched: 2. Germline CDR1 reads NSHNY; CDR2 reads SYGAGN.